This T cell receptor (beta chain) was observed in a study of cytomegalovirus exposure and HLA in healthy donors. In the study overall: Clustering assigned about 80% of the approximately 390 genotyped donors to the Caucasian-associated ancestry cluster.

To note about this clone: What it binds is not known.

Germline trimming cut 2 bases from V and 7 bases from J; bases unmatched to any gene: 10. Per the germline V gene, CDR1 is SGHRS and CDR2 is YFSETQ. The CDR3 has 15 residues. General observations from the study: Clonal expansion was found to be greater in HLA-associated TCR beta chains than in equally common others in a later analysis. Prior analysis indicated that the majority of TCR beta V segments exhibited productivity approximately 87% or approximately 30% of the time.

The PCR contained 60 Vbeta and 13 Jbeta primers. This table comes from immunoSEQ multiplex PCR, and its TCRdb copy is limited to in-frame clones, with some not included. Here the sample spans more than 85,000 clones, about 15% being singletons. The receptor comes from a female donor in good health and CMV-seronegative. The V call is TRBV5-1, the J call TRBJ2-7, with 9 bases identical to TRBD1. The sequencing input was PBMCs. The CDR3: CASSFRQQGAREQYF. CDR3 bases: TGCGCCAGCAGCTTCCGTCAACAGGGGGCGCGGGAGCAGTACTTC.